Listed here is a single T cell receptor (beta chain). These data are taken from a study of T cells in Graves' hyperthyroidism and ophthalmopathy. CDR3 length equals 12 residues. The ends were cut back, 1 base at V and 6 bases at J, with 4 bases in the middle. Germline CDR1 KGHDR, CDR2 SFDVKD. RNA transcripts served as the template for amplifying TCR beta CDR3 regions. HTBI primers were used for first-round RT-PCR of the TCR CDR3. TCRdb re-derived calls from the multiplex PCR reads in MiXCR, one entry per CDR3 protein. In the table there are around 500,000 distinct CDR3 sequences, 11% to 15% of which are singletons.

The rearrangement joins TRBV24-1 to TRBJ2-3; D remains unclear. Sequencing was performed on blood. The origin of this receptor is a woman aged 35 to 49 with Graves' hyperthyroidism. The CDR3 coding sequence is TGTGCCACCAGTGATTTCGGCGATACGCAGTATTTT. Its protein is CATSDFGDTQYF.